A selection of T cell receptor beta chains follows, all from one sample in a study of blood T cells in healthy people across ages. Each CDR3 protein gets one entry after TCRdb re-called the 5' RACE reads with MiXCR. This sample carries roughly 900,000 distinct CDR3 sequences, roughly 43% of them seen once, and the ten largest clones take roughly 12%. The sample consisted of blood. These TCRs come from a man aged 25-40 years in good health. The CDR3 runs from the conserved cysteine through the conserved F or W. The D gene is left open where the match is weak. Clone size is not always given. Where it is, it says once, few, many or a class for expanded clones.

V gene	clone size	J gene	D gene	CDR3 DNA	CDR3 protein
TRBV27	-	TRBJ2-5	TRBD2	TGTGCCAGCAGGGCTAGCGGGGTAAGGGGGACCCAGTACTTC	CASRASGVRGTQYF
TRBV10-3	few	TRBJ2-1	TRBD2	TGTGCCACCGGCGGGGGTTCCTACAATGAGCAGTTCTTC	CATGGGSYNEQFF
TRBV6-5	-	TRBJ2-7	TRBD1	TGTGCCAGCAGTTACGGCGGGACAGGGACCTACGAGCAGTACTTC	CASSYGGTGTYEQYF
TRBV3-1	-	TRBJ1-2	-	TGTGCCAGCAGCCAAGAACGGGGCCATGGCTACACCTTC	CASSQERGHGYTF
TRBV30	-	TRBJ1-1	-	TGTGCCTGGAGTATGACAGGGAACACTGAAGCTTTCTTT	CAWSMTGNTEAFF
TRBV4-1	-	TRBJ2-2	TRBD2	TGCGCCAGCAGCCAAGAGGTGTTAAAAGCGAGCGGGGTGAACACCGGGGAGCTGTTTTTT	CASSQEVLKASGVNTGELFF
TRBV28	-	TRBJ1-1	-	TGTGGATCGAGGGGGAACACTGAAGCTTTCTTT	CGSRGNTEAFF
TRBV7-7	-	TRBJ2-5	TRBD2	TGTGCTAGCAGCTTAGGGCTAGCGGGGGGAGCGGAGACCCAGTACTTC	CASSLGLAGGAETQYF
TRBV20-1	-	TRBJ2-7	TRBD1	TGCAGTGCTAATAGGGACAGGGACTCCTACGAGCAGTACTTC	CSANRDRDSYEQYF
TRBV29-1	few	TRBJ2-7	-	TGCAGCGTTGAACCCGCGGACCGCTCCTACGAGCAGTACTTC	CSVEPADRSYEQYF
TRBV7-2	many	TRBJ2-3	-	TGTGCCAGCAGATTAGCCGGACCGAGCCACACAGATACGCAGTATTTT	CASRLAGPSHTDTQYF
TRBV30	few	TRBJ2-1	TRBD2	TGTGCCCACGGGGGGAATGAGCAGTTCTTC	CAHGGNEQFF
TRBV28	once	TRBJ2-5	-	TGTGCCAGCAGGGCCGGGGGCCTCCAAGAGACCCAGTACTTC	CASRAGGLQETQYF
TRBV5-1	-	TRBJ1-1	-	TGCGCCAGCGTGGGCGGGGCAAACCCGAACACTGAAGCTTTCTTT	CASVGGANPNTEAFF
TRBV4-2	-	TRBJ2-2	-	TGTGCCAGCAGCCCCAGGAAAAACACCGGGGAGCTGTTTTTT	CASSPRKNTGELFF
TRBV25-1	-	TRBJ1-2	TRBD1	TGTGCCAGCAGTGAATGGGAGGGGGCTGTCCCCTATGGCTACACCTTC	CASSEWEGAVPYGYTF
TRBV5-6	-	TRBJ1-1	TRBD1	TGTGCCAGCAGCTGGACAGGCTTTTCCATGAACACTGAAGCTTTCTTT	CASSWTGFSMNTEAFF